The 25 T cell receptor beta chains below come from one sample, sequenced in a study of T-cell reconstitution after alpha-beta-depleted transplantation in children. Unique molecular identifiers were incorporated into the prepared TCRbeta library. TCRdb itself ran the PCR reads through MiXCR, one entry per CDR3 protein. The sample carries about 540,000 distinct CDR3 sequences, approximately 16% recorded once. The material was PBMCs from the stem cell graft donor, obtained from the stem cell graft. The receptors derive from a human donor who donated a stem cell graft to a child with acute lymphoblastic leukemia.

In its sample, this clonotype was seen a few times. The gene calls are TRBV15 and TRBJ2-1; 14 positions match TRBD2. Losses at the gene ends were 4 bases for V and 10 bases for J; bases not matched to a gene: 6. Germline V gene sequence: CDR1 LNHNV, CDR2 YYDKDF (reference sequence). The CDR3 loop spans 15 amino acids. This CDR3 reads CATSIGLAGGQEQFF. CDR3 DNA: TGTGCCACCAGCATAGGACTAGCGGGAGGACAGGAGCAGTTCTTC. The full variable domain, rest sourced from reference TRBV15 and TRBJ2-1, is DAMVIQNPRYQVTQFGKPVTLSCSQTLNHNVMYWYQQKSSQAPKLLFHYYDKDFNNEADTPDNFQSRRPNTSFCFLDIRSPGLGDTAMYLCATSIGLAGGQEQFFGPGTRLTVL.

CDR3 coding DNA: TGCGCCAGCAGCTCCCTTAGCGGAAGTACTTCCAATGAGCAGTTCTTC. Residues: CASSSLSGSTSNEQFF. V usage is TRBV5-1 and J usage is TRBJ2-1, with a possible D match to TRBD2 (6 bases). CDR1 SGHRS and CDR2 YFSETQ come from the germline V gene. The CDR3 totals 16 residues. Trimming took off 3 bases at V and 6 bases at J, with 19 bases between the two ends. Full variable domain (missing parts from reference TRBV5-1 and TRBJ2-1): KAGVTQTPRYLIKTRGQQVTLSCSPISGHRSVSWYQQTPGQGLQFLFEYFSETQRNKGNFPGRFSGRQFSNSRSEMNVSTLELGDSALYLCASSSLSGSTSNEQFFGPGTRLTVL.

This clonotype was found a few times. The chain uses TRBV12-3 or TRBV12-4 and TRBJ2-7; 7 nucleotides align to TRBD1. Losses at the gene ends were 7 bases for V and 0 bases for J; bases not matched to a gene: 6. CDR3 length: 14 residues. CDR3 DNA: TGTGCCAGCACCTTAGGGACAGCCTCCTACGAGCAGTACTTC. This translates into CASTLGTASYEQYF.

Only a few counts were recorded for this clonotype. V and J are TRBV7-2 and TRBJ2-1; 12 bases are shared with TRBD1. Germline values: CDR1 SGHTA, CDR2 FQGNSA. J lost 7 bases, V lost 2 bases, and 6 bases had no gene match. The CDR3 has 16 residues. The CDR3 region has the DNA TGTGCCAGCAGCTTAAGTGGGACAGGGGGCTGGAATGAGCAGTTCTTC. The encoded protein is CASSLSGTGGWNEQFF.

This clonotype was seen ten or more times. The CDR3 DNA follows: TGCGCCAGCAGCTTGGGTAGCCATGAGCAGTTCTTC. Residues: CASSLGSHEQFF. V is TRBV5-1 and J is TRBJ2-1; no clear D gene. This CDR3 has 12 residues. The ends were cut back, 0 bases at V and 8 bases at J, with 6 bases in the middle. CDR1 is SGHRS and CDR2 is YFSETQ in the germline V gene.

Only a few counts were recorded for this clonotype. The V gene is TRBV20-1, the J gene TRBJ1-2; D gene ambiguous. The ends were cut back, 3 bases at V and 1 base at J, with 3 bases in the middle. The germline gives CDR1 DFQATT, CDR2 SNEGSKA (reference sequence). The CDR3 totals 11 residues. CDR3 amino acids: CSARFNYGYTF. In DNA, the CDR3 is TGCAGTGCTAGGTTTAACTATGGCTACACCTTC.

This clonotype was counted between two and nine times. This chain uses TRBV7-9 with TRBJ1-2; TRBD1 is a possible D gene (6 bases). There are 14 residues in the CDR3. V lost 0 bases to trimming and J lost 9 bases, with 14 bases between them. Germline values: CDR1 SEHNR, CDR2 FQNEAQ (reference sequence). The CDR3 loop is CASSLATGARSYTF. The CDR3 DNA is TGTGCCAGCAGCTTAGCGACAGGCGCACGGAGCTACACCTTC.

The chain uses TRBV2 and TRBJ1-6; the D is unclear. This CDR3 is 12 amino acids long. CDR1 and CDR2 from the germline V gene are SNHLY and FYNNEI. V lost 8 bases to trimming and J lost 16 bases, with 18 bases between them. CDR3 bases: TGTGCCAGCGGAGTTGAGGTCGGGTCACTCCACTTT. Its protein product is CASGVEVGSLHF. Together with reference TRBV2 and TRBJ1-6, the CDR3 gives the full variable domain: EPEVTQTPSHQVTQMGQEVILRCVPISNHLYFYWYRQILGQKVEFLVSFYNNEISEKSEIFDDQFSVERPDGSNFTLKIRSTKLEDSAMYFCASGVEVGSLHFGNGTRLTVT.

The chain links TRBV7-2 to TRBJ1-3; TRBD1 might be the D (6 bases). V shed 2 bases and J shed 2 bases, with 19 bases lying between them. This CDR3 has 18 amino acids. Germline CDR1 and CDR2: SGHTA and FQGNSA. This chain's CDR3 is CASSLTLAGTSTGNTIYF. The CDR3 coding sequence is TGTGCCAGCAGCTTAACGCTGGCCGGGACATCGACTGGAAACACCATATATTTT. Based on the CDR3 plus reference TRBV7-2 and TRBJ1-3, the full variable domain is GAGVSQSPSNKVTEKGKDVELRCDPISGHTALYWYRQSLGQGLEFLIYFQGNSAPDKSGLPSDRFSAERTGGSVSTLTIQRTQQEDSAVYLCASSLTLAGTSTGNTIYFGEGSWLTVV.

The V gene is TRBV28, the J gene TRBJ2-3; D not resolved. Looked up from germline, CDR1 is MDHEN and CDR2 is SYDVKM. This CDR3 contains 18 residues. The germline V and J ends were trimmed by 4 bases and 1 base, with 21 bases remaining between them. CDR3 amino acids: CASSWPPRRANRTDTQYF. CDR3 DNA sequence: TGTGCCAGCAGTTGGCCTCCTCGACGCGCGAATCGCACAGATACGCAGTATTTT.

This clonotype was counted a single time. The genes are TRBV27 and TRBJ2-6; no clear D gene. This CDR3 region has 12 residues. V lost 3 bases, J lost 8 bases, and 5 bases lay in between. Germline-derived CDR1 and CDR2 are MNHEY and SMNVEV (reference sequence). The CDR3 region has the DNA TGTGCCAGCAGTTTTTATCCCAACGTCCTGACTTTC. Translated, it gives CASSFYPNVLTF.

This clonotype occurred a few times. The rearrangement joins TRBV20-1 to TRBJ2-1, with 10 bases identical to TRBD2. The CDR3 consists of 14 residues. In germline, CDR1 is DFQATT, CDR2 SNEGSKA (reference sequence). V was clipped by 4 bases and J by 2 bases; unmatched bases: 2. The CDR3 nucleotides read TGCAGTGCTAAGCGGGAGGGGACCTACAATGAGCAGTTCTTC. Its translation is CSAKREGTYNEQFF.

The chain joins TRBV5-1 to TRBJ2-1; D may be TRBD2 (6 bases). Trimming shortened V by 5 bases and J by 9 bases, and 12 bases separated the two germline ends. The CDR3 loop spans 12 amino acids. CDR1 is SGHRS and CDR2 is YFSETQ in the germline V gene. Here the CDR3 reads CASRSSVAEQFF. The CDR3 coding sequence is TGCGCCAGCAGGTCTAGCGTCGCTGAGCAGTTCTTC.

This clonotype was counted only a few times. This chain connects TRBV5-1 to TRBJ2-1, with 11 bases identical to TRBD2. Looked up from germline, CDR1 is SGHRS and CDR2 is YFSETQ. The CDR3 sequence is 17 residues long. The trim removed 0 bases at V and 6 bases at J, leaving 8 bases unmatched. The CDR3 DNA reads as TGCGCCAGCAGCTTGGGCGGAACTAGCGGGGGATCCAATGAGCAGTTCTTC. Amino acid sequence: CASSLGGTSGGSNEQFF.

In its sample, this clonotype was seen a few times. The chain links TRBV12-3 or TRBV12-4 to TRBJ2-7, with D unclear. The CDR3 is made up of 13 amino acids. V was cut by 8 bases and J by 1 base, with 12 bases left in between. Here the CDR3 DNA reads TGTGCCAGCCTTAGAGGTCCGTCCTACGAGCAGTACTTC. Its translation: CASLRGPSYEQYF.

The J gene is TRBJ1-5, the V gene TRBV29-1, with D tentatively TRBD1 (5 bases). The V gene's germline CDR1 is SQVTM and CDR2 ANQGSEA. The CDR3 length is 13 residues. V lost 6 bases and J 6 bases, leaving 15 bases between the germline ends. CDR3 DNA sequence: TGCAGCGTCGTCCCCAGGGCGGGTCAGCCCCAGCATTTT. Protein product: CSVVPRAGQPQHF.

This rearrangement joins TRBV12-3 or TRBV12-4 to TRBJ1-3; 8 nucleotides agree with TRBD1. The CDR3 length is 15 residues. V was clipped by 3 bases and J by 4 bases; unmatched bases: 5. CDR3 loop: CASSFATGAGNTIYF. The CDR3, as DNA: TGTGCCAGCAGTTTTGCGACAGGGGCAGGAAACACCATATATTTT.

The rearrangement links TRBV12-3 or TRBV12-4 to TRBJ2-7; 11 bases match TRBD2. There are 15 residues in the CDR3. V gave up 6 bases and J gave up 4 bases; unmatched junction bases: 8. The CDR3 coding sequence is TGTGCCAGCAGGGAGGGACTAGCGGACTCTTACGAGCAGTACTTC. The encoded protein is CASREGLADSYEQYF.

This clonotype was seen repeatedly, ten times or more. The V call is TRBV25-1, the J call TRBJ2-5; weak D call: TRBD1 (5 bases). Trimming pared 4 bases from V and 5 bases from J, leaving 17 bases between. The CDR3 contains 15 residues. Germline V gives CDR1 MGHDK, CDR2 SYGVNS. The CDR3 protein is CASSGTRGAGETQYF. CDR3 coding DNA: TGTGCCAGCAGTGGGACAAGGGGCGCCGGGGAGACCCAGTACTTC. Full variable domain (outside the CDR3, taken from reference TRBV25-1 and TRBJ2-5): EADIYQTPRYLVIGTGKKITLECSQTMGHDKMYWYQQDPGMELHLIHYSYGVNSTEKGDLSSESTVSRIRTEHFPLTLESARPSHTSQYLCASSGTRGAGETQYFGPGTRLLVL.

The chain is built from TRBV5-5 and TRBJ2-2, with TRBD2 as a possible D gene (6 bases). Germline V gene data show CDR1 as SGHKS and CDR2 as YYEKEE (reference sequence). The CDR3 has 14 residues. V lost 0 bases and J 6 bases, leaving 9 bases between the germline ends. CDR3 loop: CASSLAPGAGELFF. The CDR3 nucleotides read TGTGCCAGCAGCTTGGCTCCGGGAGCCGGGGAGCTGTTTTTT.

This clonotype was seen repeatedly, ten times or more. This rearrangement joins TRBV7-6 to TRBJ2-1; D perhaps matches TRBD1 (6 bases). The CDR3 covers 15 residues. Germline V gives CDR1 SGHVS, CDR2 FNYEAQ. The germline V and J ends were trimmed by 0 bases and 5 bases, with 11 bases remaining between them. The CDR3 nucleotides are TGTGCCAGCAGCTTAGCCAGGGGCCTACACAATGAGCAGTTCTTC. It encodes CASSLARGLHNEQFF. Together with reference TRBV7-6 and TRBJ2-1, the CDR3 gives the full variable domain: GAGVSQSPRYKVTKRGQDVALRCDPISGHVSLYWYRQALGQGPEFLTYFNYEAQQDKSGLPNDRFSAERPEGSISTLTIQRTEQRDSAMYRCASSLARGLHNEQFFGPGTRLTVL.

On this clonotype itself: A junction end diverges from the germline sequence, so it may reflect a read error. The J gene is TRBJ1-2, the V gene TRBV29-1; D remains unclear. CDR1 and CDR2 (germline): SQVTM, ANQGSEA. This CDR3 comprises 13 residues. The CDR3 DNA sequence: TGCAGCGTCGAAGACTACCTTGGCTATGGCTACACCTTC. As protein: CSVEDYLGYGYTF.

The V gene is TRBV6-2 or TRBV6-3, the J gene TRBJ2-2; 13 bases align to TRBD2. The CDR3 is 16 amino acids. The trim removed 6 bases at V and 4 bases at J, leaving 5 bases unmatched. The germline gives CDR1 MNHEY, CDR2 SVGEGT. CDR3 residues: CASRTSGRIATGELFF. The CDR3 DNA sequence: TGTGCCAGCAGGACTAGCGGGAGGATTGCCACCGGGGAGCTGTTTTTT.

The chain uses TRBV20-1 and TRBJ2-5, with D perhaps TRBD1 or TRBD2 (6 bases each). With 5 bases removed from V and 2 bases from J, the gap between germline ends came to 12 bases. The germline CDR1 and CDR2 sequences are DFQATT and SNEGSKA (reference sequence). The CDR3 is 13 amino acids. DNA of the CDR3: TGCAGTGCTGGAAGGAGGGGGCAAGAGACCCAGTACTTC. This translates into CSAGRRGQETQYF.

The V and J genes are TRBV15 and TRBJ1-1; no firm D call. From germline, CDR1 is LNHNV and CDR2 YYDKDF (reference sequence). The CDR3 covers 17 residues. V was trimmed by 3 bases and J by 1 base, leaving 18 bases between them. DNA of the CDR3: TGTGCCACCAGCAGTAGAGCTCAGCCCCGGAGGAACACTGAAGCTTTCTTT. Protein: CATSSRAQPRRNTEAFF.